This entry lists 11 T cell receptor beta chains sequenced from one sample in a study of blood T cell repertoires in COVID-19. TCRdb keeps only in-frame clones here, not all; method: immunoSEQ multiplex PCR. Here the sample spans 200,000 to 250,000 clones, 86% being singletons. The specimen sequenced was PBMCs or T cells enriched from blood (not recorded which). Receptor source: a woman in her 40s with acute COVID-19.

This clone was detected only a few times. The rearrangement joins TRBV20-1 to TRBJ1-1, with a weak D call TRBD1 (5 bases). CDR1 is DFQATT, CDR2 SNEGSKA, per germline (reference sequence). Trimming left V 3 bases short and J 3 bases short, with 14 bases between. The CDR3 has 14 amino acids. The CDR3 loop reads CSASTAGLDTEAFF. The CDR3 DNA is TGCAGTGCTAGTACGGCAGGGCTTGACACTGAAGCTTTCTTT.

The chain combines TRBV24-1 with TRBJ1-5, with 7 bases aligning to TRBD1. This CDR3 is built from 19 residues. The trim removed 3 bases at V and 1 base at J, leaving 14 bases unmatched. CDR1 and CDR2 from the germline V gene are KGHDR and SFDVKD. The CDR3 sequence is CATSDPKTGSGSSNQPQHF. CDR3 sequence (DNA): TGTGCCACCAGTGATCCTAAGACAGGGTCGGGGAGCAGCAATCAGCCCCAGCATTTT.

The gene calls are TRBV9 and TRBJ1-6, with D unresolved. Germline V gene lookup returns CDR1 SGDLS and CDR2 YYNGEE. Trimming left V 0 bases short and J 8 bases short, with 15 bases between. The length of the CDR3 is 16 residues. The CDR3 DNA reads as TGTGCCAGCAGCGTAGGTGGAGCCAAGACTGATTCACCCCTCCACTTT. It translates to CASSVGGAKTDSPLHF.

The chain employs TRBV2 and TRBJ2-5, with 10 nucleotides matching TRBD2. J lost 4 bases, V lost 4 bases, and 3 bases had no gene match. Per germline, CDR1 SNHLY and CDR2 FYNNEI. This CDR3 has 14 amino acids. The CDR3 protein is CASSGLAGAETQYF. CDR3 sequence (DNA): TGTGCCAGCAGTGGGCTAGCGGGGGCAGAGACCCAGTACTTC.

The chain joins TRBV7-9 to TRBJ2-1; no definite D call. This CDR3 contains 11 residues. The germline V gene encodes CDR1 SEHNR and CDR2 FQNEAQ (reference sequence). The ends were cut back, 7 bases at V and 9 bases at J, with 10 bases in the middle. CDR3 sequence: CASTPPGEQFF. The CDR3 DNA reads TGTGCCAGCACCCCCCCCGGTGAGCAGTTCTTC.

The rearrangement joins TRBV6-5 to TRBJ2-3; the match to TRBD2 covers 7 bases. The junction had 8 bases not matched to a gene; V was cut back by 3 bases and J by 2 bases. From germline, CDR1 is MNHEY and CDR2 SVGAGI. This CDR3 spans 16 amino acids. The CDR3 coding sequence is TGTGCCAGCAGTTATTTAGGGAGGGGCCACACAGATACGCAGTATTTT. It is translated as CASSYLGRGHTDTQYF.

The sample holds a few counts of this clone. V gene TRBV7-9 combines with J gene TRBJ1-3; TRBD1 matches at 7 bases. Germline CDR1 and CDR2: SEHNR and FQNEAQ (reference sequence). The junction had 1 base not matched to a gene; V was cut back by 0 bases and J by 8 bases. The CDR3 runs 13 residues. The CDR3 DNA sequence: TGTGCCAGCAGCTTAGCCAGGGGGGACACCATATATTTT. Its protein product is CASSLARGDTIYF.

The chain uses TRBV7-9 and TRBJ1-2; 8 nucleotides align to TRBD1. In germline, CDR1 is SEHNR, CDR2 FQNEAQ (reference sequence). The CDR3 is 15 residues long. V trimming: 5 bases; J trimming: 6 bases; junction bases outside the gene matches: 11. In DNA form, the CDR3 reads TGTGCCAGCAGCCCACAGACAGGGGCGGGGGATGGCTACACCTTC. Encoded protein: CASSPQTGAGDGYTF.

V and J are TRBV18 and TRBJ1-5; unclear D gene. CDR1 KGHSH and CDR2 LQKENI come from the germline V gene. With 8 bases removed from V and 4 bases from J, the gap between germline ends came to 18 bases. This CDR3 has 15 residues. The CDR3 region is CASVGGRAGNQPQHF. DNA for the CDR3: TGTGCCAGCGTCGGAGGGAGAGCCGGGAATCAGCCCCAGCATTTT.

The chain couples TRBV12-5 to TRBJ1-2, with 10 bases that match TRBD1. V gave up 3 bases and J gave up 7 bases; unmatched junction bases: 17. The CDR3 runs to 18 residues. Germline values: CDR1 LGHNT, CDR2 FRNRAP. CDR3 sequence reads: CASGLSSTGGAISSGYTF. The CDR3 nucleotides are TGTGCTAGTGGTTTAAGCTCGACAGGGGGCGCGATATCCAGTGGCTACACCTTC.

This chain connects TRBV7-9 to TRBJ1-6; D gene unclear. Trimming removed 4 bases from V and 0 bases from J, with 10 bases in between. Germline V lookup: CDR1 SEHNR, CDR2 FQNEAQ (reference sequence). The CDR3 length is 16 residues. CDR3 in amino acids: CASSSVEDSYNSPLHF. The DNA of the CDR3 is TGTGCCAGCAGCTCGGTCGAGGACTCCTATAATTCACCCCTCCACTTT.